Below are 19 T cell receptor beta chains sequenced from a single sample in a study of OX40 agonist ivuxolimab in advanced cancers. Assay: immunoSEQ multiplex PCR; the TCRdb copy retains only in-frame clones and omits some. The sample records some 59,000 clones, roughly 82% being singletons. Sequencing was performed on CD4+ or CD8+ T cells sorted from blood, taken in a trial of the OX40 agonist ivuxolimab. The receptors come from an adult with an advanced solid tumor such as melanoma, head and neck, liver or kidney cancer.

The chain carries TRBV7-9 and TRBJ1-6, with D perhaps TRBD1 (5 bases). V gave up 4 bases and J gave up 6 bases, with 10 bases separating them. CDR1 and CDR2 from the germline V gene are SEHNR and FQNEAQ (reference sequence). This CDR3 spans 14 amino acids. The CDR3 sequence: CASSSGLINSPLHF. In DNA, the CDR3 is TGTGCCAGCAGCTCGGGACTGATTAATTCACCCCTCCACTTT.

As concerns this clone: One end of the junction does not line up with germline, which may come from a read error. The CDR3 DNA reads as TGTGCCAGCAGCCAAGATTGGGAGGGGTACAATCAGCCCCAGCATTTT. Its translation is CASSQDWEGYNQPQHF. The genes are TRBV4-1 and TRBJ1-5, with D possibly matching TRBD1 (5 bases). CDR1 and CDR2 (germline): MGHRA, YSYEKL. The CDR3 contains 16 residues.

The rearrangement uses TRBV7-8 and TRBJ1-1; D unresolved. The CDR3 sequence is 14 residues long. Trimming removed 7 bases from V and 0 bases from J, with 12 bases in between. The germline V gene encodes CDR1 SGHVS and CDR2 FQNEAQ. CDR3 nucleotide sequence: TGTGCCAGCATCTCCTTGGGAGTGAACACTGAAGCTTTCTTT. It translates to CASISLGVNTEAFF.

This clone has just a few counts. The V gene is TRBV30, the J gene TRBJ1-1; 8 bases match TRBD1. The CDR3 length is 14 residues. Germline CDR1 reads GTSNPN; CDR2 reads SVGIG (reference sequence). V shed 3 bases and J 4 bases; nucleotides not matched to a gene: 7. The CDR3 is CAWSGQGRFTEAFF. The CDR3 region has the DNA TGTGCCTGGAGCGGACAGGGCCGCTTCACTGAAGCTTTCTTT. Looking up the rest from reference TRBV30 and TRBJ1-1 gives the full variable domain: SQTIHQWPATLVQPVGSPLSLECTVEGTSNPNLYWYRQAAGRGLQLLFYSVGIGQISSEVPQNLSASRPQDRQFILSSKKLLLSDSGFYLCAWSGQGRFTEAFFGQGTRLTVV.

The rearrangement uses TRBV27 and TRBJ1-2, with 7 bases lining up with TRBD1. Germline V gives CDR1 MNHEY, CDR2 SMNVEV (reference sequence). J was trimmed by 4 bases and V by 2 bases; bases with no gene match: 1. The CDR3 has 13 residues. CDR3 DNA sequence: TGTGCCAGCAGTTTAGAGGGGGCCTATGGCTACACCTTC. This encodes CASSLEGAYGYTF.

V is TRBV7-9 and J is TRBJ2-4; 12 nucleotides agree with TRBD2. The trim removed 8 bases at V and 2 bases at J, leaving 10 bases unmatched. The CDR3 is made up of 17 amino acids. Germline CDR1 is SEHNR and CDR2 is FQNEAQ (reference sequence). The CDR3 region is CASGLAGGPLTKNIQYF. CDR3 nucleotide sequence: TGTGCCAGCGGGCTAGCGGGGGGGCCGTTGACCAAAAACATTCAGTACTTC.

V is TRBV2 and J is TRBJ1-2; D not resolved. Trimming cost V 2 bases and J 2 bases, with 9 bases left between them. The germline gives CDR1 SNHLY, CDR2 FYNNEI. This CDR3 is 14 amino acids long. Here the CDR3 reads CASSELLGNYGYTF. In DNA, the CDR3 is TGTGCCAGCAGTGAATTGCTGGGGAACTATGGCTACACCTTC.

This clone was observed a few times. The chain uses TRBV6-5 and TRBJ1-2; 7 bases align to TRBD1. The CDR3 consists of 13 residues. The germline V gene has CDR1 MNHEY and CDR2 SVGAGI. V was clipped by 9 bases and J by 8 bases; unmatched bases: 12. In DNA form, the CDR3 reads TGTGCCAGTTTCTTTACGACAGGGAAGGGCTACACCTTC. It is translated as CASFFTTGKGYTF.

The V gene is TRBV30, the J gene TRBJ2-7, with D possibly being TRBD1 (5 bases). Looked up from germline, CDR1 is GTSNPN and CDR2 is SVGIG (reference sequence). Deletions cut 3 bases from V and 4 bases from J, with 7 bases between. There are 11 residues in the CDR3. CDR3 sequence: CAWSRVYEQYF. The CDR3 region has the DNA TGTGCCTGGAGCAGGGTTTACGAGCAGTACTTC.

This clone showed up just a few times. This rearrangement joins TRBV5-6 to TRBJ2-7, with D uncertain. This CDR3 is built from 14 residues. Trimming took off 0 bases at V and 1 base at J, with 8 bases between the two ends. CDR1 SGHDT and CDR2 YYEEEE come from the germline V gene. CDR3 protein: CASSLVVSSYEQYF. The CDR3 region has the DNA TGTGCCAGCAGCTTGGTGGTCAGTTCCTACGAGCAGTACTTC.

V and J are TRBV6-6 and TRBJ2-5; D ambiguous. The end of the DNA aligns better with TRBJ2-7, so the J call may be wrong. Germline V gene data show CDR1 as MNHNY and CDR2 as SVGAGI (reference sequence). This CDR3 contains 15 residues. This CDR3 reads CASSDGENLLYEQYF. DNA for the CDR3: TGTGCCAGCAGTGATGGGGAAAACCTCCTCTACGAGCAGTACTTC.

The CDR3 sequence: CASSSVGVEAFF. CDR3 DNA: TGTGCCAGCAGCTCGGTGGGGGTAGAAGCTTTCTTT. The chain joins TRBV7-2 to TRBJ1-1; D may be TRBD1 (5 bases). This CDR3 has 12 amino acids. From germline, CDR1 is SGHTA and CDR2 FQGNSA. V lost 4 bases to trimming and J lost 8 bases, with 11 bases between them.

This clone was detected only a few times. The chain combines TRBV7-9 with TRBJ2-3; D is ambiguous. CDR3 length: 15 residues. Germline lookup yields CDR1 SEHNR and CDR2 FQNEAQ (reference sequence). V lost 0 bases and J 0 bases, leaving 7 bases between the germline ends. The CDR3 region has the DNA TGTGCCAGCAGCTTAGCAAGTGTCAGCACAGATACGCAGTATTTT. This gives the protein CASSLASVSTDTQYF. Combining the CDR3 with reference TRBV7-9 and TRBJ2-3 gives the whole variable domain DTGVSQNPRHKITKRGQNVTFRCDPISEHNRLYWYRQTLGQGPEFLTYFQNEAQLEKSRLLSDRFSAERPKGSFSTLEIQRTEQGDSAMYLCASSLASVSTDTQYFGPGTRLTVL.

The chain joins TRBV7-8 to TRBJ2-1, with 8 bases fitting TRBD2. This CDR3 has 16 residues. With 2 bases clipped from V and 8 bases from J, the junction kept 11 bases outside the gene matches. Germline CDR1 and CDR2: SGHVS and FQNEAQ. The CDR3 protein is CASSLNLAGGFHEQFF. The CDR3 nucleotides are TGTGCCAGCAGCTTAAATTTGGCGGGGGGATTTCATGAGCAGTTCTTC.

This chain joins TRBV18 and TRBJ2-5; tentatively, D is TRBD1 (6 bases). The CDR3 contains 15 residues. CDR1 is KGHSH and CDR2 is LQKENI in the germline V gene. V lost 6 bases and J lost 1, with 15 bases in between. CDR3 amino acids: CASSRNGQFQETQYF. The CDR3, as DNA: TGTGCCAGCTCCCGTAACGGACAGTTCCAAGAGACCCAGTACTTC. Full variable domain (remainder filled in from reference TRBV18 and TRBJ2-5): NAGVMQNPRHLVRRRGQEARLRCSPMKGHSHVYWYRQLPEEGLKFMVYLQKENIIDESGMPKERFSAEFPKEGPSILRIQQVVRGDSAAYFCASSRNGQFQETQYFGPGTRLLVL.

The rearrangement joins TRBV2 to TRBJ1-3, with D possibly matching TRBD1 (5 bases). Trimming left V 2 bases short and J 8 bases short, with 16 bases between. CDR1 SNHLY and CDR2 FYNNEI come from the germline V gene. The CDR3 runs 15 residues. The CDR3 here is CASSEYSTGYDTIYF. The CDR3 DNA is TGTGCCAGCAGTGAATACTCCACAGGTTACGACACCATATATTTT. Variable domain in full (rest from reference TRBV2 and TRBJ1-3): EPEVTQTPSHQVTQMGQEVILRCVPISNHLYFYWYRQILGQKVEFLVSFYNNEISEKSEIFDDQFSVERPDGSNFTLKIRSTKLEDSAMYFCASSEYSTGYDTIYFGEGSWLTVV.

The chain combines TRBV30 with TRBJ2-3, with a weak D call TRBD1 (6 bases). CDR1 and CDR2 from the germline V gene are GTSNPN and SVGIG (reference sequence). V shed 3 bases and J shed 2 bases, with 18 bases lying between them. The CDR3 length is 16 residues. The CDR3 region is CAWRTAGGRATDTQYF. CDR3 nucleotides: TGTGCCTGGAGGACCGCTGGGGGCCGGGCCACAGATACGCAGTATTTT.

The chain joins TRBV28 to TRBJ1-1; a weak D match, TRBD1 (5 bases). Trimming cost V 8 bases and J 0 bases, with 31 bases left between them. The CDR3 has 20 amino acids. Germline V gives CDR1 MDHEN, CDR2 SYDVKM. CDR3 amino acids: CASSLPFRGTWGTMNTEAFF. CDR3 coding DNA: TGTGCCAGCTCTCTTCCCTTTCGAGGGACCTGGGGGACCATGAACACTGAAGCTTTCTTT.

The CDR3 loop is CASSLLAEETQYF. In nucleotides, the CDR3 is TGTGCCAGCAGCTTACTCGCGGAGGAGACCCAGTACTTC. The chain uses TRBV11-3 and TRBJ2-5; D is uncertain. In germline, CDR1 is SGHNT, CDR2 YENEEA. The CDR3 length is 13 residues. V was cut by 2 bases and J by 5 bases, with 9 bases left in between.